The entry that follows covers one TCR beta chain sequence. The antigen remains unidentified. The junction shows a germline mismatch at one end, possibly a read error. CDR1 is DFQATT and CDR2 is SNEGSKA in the germline V gene (reference sequence). The CDR3 consists of 14 residues. This sample stems from a study of T cells in Graves' hyperthyroidism and ophthalmopathy. General study points: Prediction of ophthalmopathy progression came a median about 6 months pre-onset. Most clonotypes expanded in the thyroid (above 0.001) were also present in blood.

Using RNA transcripts as the source, TCR beta CDR3 regions were amplified. The HTBI primer set drove a first-round RT-PCR of the TCR CDR3. TCRdb reprocessed the multiplex PCR reads via MiXCR and lists one record per CDR3 protein. The sample consists of some 500,000 distinct CDR3 sequences, roughly a quarter of them appearing once. Ophthalmopathy cases scored 3 or more on the Clinical Activity Score and 4 or more on NOSPECS grade, with duration below 3 months. The sequence derives from a woman in her twenties or thirties with Graves' ophthalmopathy. This sequence joins TRBV20-1 and TRBJ2-7, with TRBD2 identical over 8 bases. Sequencing used blood. This chain's CDR3 is CSARIGGGSSEQYF. The CDR3 bases are TGCAGTGCTAGAATCGGGGGGGGGTCCTCCGAGCAGTACTTC.